This T cell receptor beta chain was obtained from a study of blood T cell repertoires in COVID-19. For the study at large: T cells, B-cell-depleted T cells, or PBMCs supplied cDNA or gDNA.

In germline, CDR1 is SGHAT, CDR2 FQNNGV. V trimming: 3 bases; J trimming: 4 bases; junction bases outside the gene matches: 6. The length of the CDR3 is 15 residues. Methods used by the authors: Researchers report that nucleated cell counts were estimated from reference gene primer amplification. The table came from immunoSEQ multiplex PCR; TCRdb's copy has only in-frame clones and leaves some out. V and J calls and clone size are as listed in that table; D and trimming were resolved from the DNA. The sample includes about 61,000 clones, 70% to 80% of them seen just once. Specimen: peripheral blood. The sequence was obtained from an elderly man with active or convalescent COVID-19. The chain links TRBV11-2 to TRBJ2-7; 10 nucleotides align to TRBD1. This chain's CDR3 is CASSLGQGSWYEQYF. CDR3 DNA sequence: TGTGCCAGCAGCTTGGGACAGGGGAGTTGGTACGAGCAGTACTTC.